This T cell receptor beta chain comes out of a study of T cell repertoires in cytomegalovirus infection. TCRdb recomputed calls from the reads with MiXCR, one row per CDR3 protein. Of about 47,000 distinct CDR3 sequences in the sample, about 21% were seen once. This clonotype was observed a handful of times. Its antigen is not identified. Germline CDR1 is SNHLY and CDR2 is FYNNEI. This CDR3 spans 14 amino acids. With 8 bases removed from V and 1 base from J, the gap between germline ends came to 14 bases. The origin of this receptor is a human donor in good health (CMV status not recorded). Some clones in this sample may be carry-over from other donors' samples. V gene TRBV2 combines with J gene TRBJ1-1; D call uncertain. This specimen consisted of CD8+ T cells from cultured PBMCs, obtained from culture after CMV antigen stimulation. The CDR3 nucleotides read TGTGCCAGCTTCACTAGGGCAGGGAACACTGAAGCTTTCTTT. Its translation: CASFTRAGNTEAFF.